This T cell receptor (beta chain) comes out of a study of T cells after yellow fever vaccination. The wider study: The SMART-Seq v4 Ultra Low Input method served to prepare the low-cell-number fractions.

Template switching with 5'RACE generated the TCR cDNA and added a universal primer site and UMIs. Via MiXCR, TCRdb re-called the 5' RACE reads, giving one row per CDR3 protein. The table shows a few hundred thousand distinct CDR3 sequences, with approximately 3% occurring only once. Points from the study as a whole: Abundant clonotypes from the bulk population could contaminate FACS-sorted repertoires.

This clonotype was seen ten or more times. What it recognizes is unknown. The CDR3 runs 15 residues. V gave up 0 bases and J gave up 1 base, with 11 bases separating them. CDR1 and CDR2 from the germline V gene are SGHRS and YFSETQ. The chain combines TRBV5-1 with TRBJ2-7, with D possibly being TRBD1 or TRBD2 (5 bases each). This specimen was CD4+ T cells sorted from PBMCs, taken 10 days after the yellow fever booster vaccination. The clonotype originates from a man younger than 35 who received the YFV17D yellow fever vaccine. DNA for the CDR3: TGCGCCAGCAGCTTGGGGGACGGTCGATCCTACGAGCAGTACTTC. Protein product: CASSLGDGRSYEQYF.